Presented here are 19 T cell receptor beta chains from one specimen sequenced in a study of blood T cells in healthy people across ages. For the second PCR, which ran for roughly 7 to 11 cycles, a sample-barcoded 5' primer and a J-beta primer mix were used. TCRdb called the 5' RACE reads again in MiXCR, with one record for every CDR3 protein. This sample yields 1.5 million to 2 million distinct CDR3 sequences, of which about 49% are seen a single time; approximately 2% belongs to the top ten. The sequencing input was blood. All receptors derive from a woman aged 40 to 50 in good health.

This clonotype has more than one count but fewer than ten. V usage is TRBV28 and J usage is TRBJ2-7; D ambiguous. The CDR3 extends over 14 amino acids. Germline V gives CDR1 MDHEN, CDR2 SYDVKM. With 7 bases removed from V and 1 base from J, the gap between germline ends came to 14 bases. The CDR3 DNA reads as TGTGCCAGCACTGCAGGCGACTTATCCTACGAGCAGTACTTC. Translated, it gives CASTAGDLSYEQYF.

The genes are TRBV6-5 and TRBJ2-7; 9 bases match TRBD2. The CDR3 loop spans 16 amino acids. Germline trimming cut 2 bases from V and 7 bases from J; bases unmatched to any gene: 12. Germline lookup yields CDR1 MNHEY and CDR2 SVGAGI. CDR3: CASSYRSRGGGNEQYF. Here the CDR3 DNA reads TGTGCCAGCAGTTACCGGTCGCGGGGGGGCGGGAATGAGCAGTACTTC.

This chain uses TRBV6-2 or TRBV6-3 with TRBJ2-5, with TRBD1 identical over 8 bases. The CDR3 totals 15 residues. Germline CDR1 MNHEY, CDR2 SVGEGT. Germline trimming cut 5 bases from V and 11 bases from J; bases unmatched to any gene: 16. This chain's CDR3 is CASSPPQGAVNEQYF. CDR3 in DNA: TGTGCCAGCAGTCCCCCTCAGGGGGCGGTCAATGAGCAGTACTTC.

This clonotype has a handful of counts. The chain is built from TRBV18 and TRBJ2-7, with D unclear. The CDR3 runs to 13 residues. With 0 bases removed from V and 5 bases from J, the gap between germline ends came to 8 bases. Germline assignment: CDR1 KGHSH and CDR2 LQKENI. In nucleotides, the CDR3 is TGTGCCAGCTCACCACCCAGACAAAACGAGCAGTACTTC. Its translation is CASSPPRQNEQYF.

This chain joins TRBV12-3 or TRBV12-4 and TRBJ1-2; 9 bases align to TRBD1. CDR3 length equals 14 residues. J was trimmed by 7 bases and V by 3 bases; bases with no gene match: 6. The CDR3 bases are TGTGCCAGCAGTTTTCAATGGGGACAGGGTGGCTACACCTTC. Its protein is CASSFQWGQGGYTF.

This clonotype was seen only a few times. This chain uses TRBV29-1 with TRBJ2-5; TRBD2 is a possible D gene (6 bases). From germline, CDR1 is SQVTM and CDR2 ANQGSEA. The CDR3 has 11 amino acids. V was pared by 8 bases and J by 5 bases, with 12 bases between. CDR3 sequence: CSSLEGETQYF. CDR3 nucleotides: TGCAGCTCTCTGGAGGGCGAGACCCAGTACTTC.

This rearrangement joins TRBV6-5 to TRBJ2-6; 11 bases match TRBD1. Trimming cost V 6 bases and J 0 bases; bases outside gene matches: 10. Germline V gene lookup returns CDR1 MNHEY and CDR2 SVGAGI. The CDR3 is made up of 19 amino acids. The CDR3 nucleotides read TGTGCCAGCAGCTTCTCCGGGACAGGGGGTTTCTCTGGGGCCAACGTCCTGACTTTC. Protein sequence: CASSFSGTGGFSGANVLTF.

This chain links TRBV5-1 with TRBJ1-2, with 7 bases that match TRBD1. Per germline, CDR1 SGHRS and CDR2 YFSETQ. This CDR3 spans 15 amino acids. Unmatched junction bases numbered 10, after V lost 0 bases and J lost 8 bases. The CDR3 protein is CASSLGNREGGGYTF. The DNA for the CDR3 is TGCGCCAGCAGCTTGGGGAACAGGGAAGGGGGCGGCTACACCTTC.

This chain uses TRBV11-2 with TRBJ2-7; 9 positions match TRBD2. The tail of the sequence fits TRBJ2-5 better, so the J call may be wrong. The CDR3 has 16 amino acids. CDR1 and CDR2 from the germline V gene are SGHAT and FQNNGV. DNA of the CDR3: TGTGCCAGCAGCCCCGGGGCTAGCGGGAATAAAGAGACCCAGTACTTC. Amino acids: CASSPGASGNKETQYF.

The rearrangement links TRBV6-1 to TRBJ1-4; D ambiguous. CDR1 is MNHNS, CDR2 SASEGT, per germline. This CDR3 spans 16 amino acids. Trimming cost V 4 bases and J 8 bases, with 20 bases left between them. CDR3 loop: CASSGWRRVGNEKLFF. CDR3 nucleotide sequence: TGTGCCAGCAGTGGTTGGAGGAGAGTCGGTAACGAAAAACTGTTTTTT.

This CDR3 reads CASSQDVQSILNEKLFF. CDR3 nucleotide sequence: TGCGCCAGCAGCCAAGATGTTCAAAGTATTTTAAATGAAAAACTGTTTTTT. The chain combines TRBV4-3 with TRBJ1-4; D gene unclear. This CDR3 is 17 amino acids long. The ends were cut back, 0 bases at V and 5 bases at J, with 16 bases in the middle. The germline V gene encodes CDR1 LGHNA and CDR2 YSLEER.

This clonotype was observed a handful of times. The genes are TRBV20-1 and TRBJ2-3, with D tentatively TRBD1 (6 bases). This CDR3 spans 14 amino acids. V lost 6 bases to trimming and J lost 0 bases, with 13 bases between them. From germline, CDR1 is DFQATT and CDR2 SNEGSKA (reference sequence). The CDR3 sequence: CSARKGESTDTQYF. CDR3 nucleotides: TGCAGTGCCAGGAAGGGGGAGAGCACAGATACGCAGTATTTT.

This clonotype was counted a few times. This sequence joins TRBV5-5 and TRBJ2-5, with 8 bases lining up with TRBD2. CDR3 length equals 15 residues. V dropped 4 bases and J dropped 1; count of bases not matched to a gene: 6. Germline lookup yields CDR1 SGHKS and CDR2 YYEKEE (reference sequence). CDR3: CASSRGGEVQETQYF. The DNA of the CDR3 is TGTGCCAGCAGCCGGGGGGGGGAAGTCCAAGAGACCCAGTACTTC.

V is TRBV7-9 and J is TRBJ2-5; 10 bases agree with TRBD2. The CDR3 runs to 14 residues. The germline V gene encodes CDR1 SEHNR and CDR2 FQNEAQ (reference sequence). Trimming cost V 3 bases and J 5 bases; bases outside gene matches: 3. The CDR3 loop reads CASSFLTSGETQYF. CDR3 sequence (DNA): TGTGCCAGCAGCTTTCTGACTAGCGGGGAGACCCAGTACTTC.

This clonotype occurred once. At one end the junction does not follow the germline gene, possibly because of a read error. The V gene is TRBV7-2, the J gene TRBJ1-2; D is unclear. Germline CDR1 and CDR2: SGHTA and FQGNSA. This CDR3 is 12 amino acids long. The DNA for the CDR3 is TGTGCCAGCGGCTTATCCTACTATGGCTACACCTTC. Its translation is CASGLSYYGYTF.

This clonotype was seen many times. The V and J genes are TRBV29-1 and TRBJ2-4; D not resolved. The V end lost 5 bases, the J end lost 0 bases, and 8 bases lay between the germline ends. This CDR3 contains 13 residues. Germline CDR1 and CDR2: SQVTM and ANQGSEA. The CDR3 DNA follows: TGCAGCGTTTTCTGGGGAGCCAAAAACATTCAGTACTTC. Amino acid sequence: CSVFWGAKNIQYF.

The chain combines TRBV28 with TRBJ1-5, with D hard to call. Looked up from germline, CDR1 is MDHEN and CDR2 is SYDVKM. This CDR3 has 15 residues. Trimming removed 3 bases from V and 1 base from J, with 10 bases in between. In nucleotides, the CDR3 is TGTGCCAGCAGTTTCTCTGGACCCAGCAATCAGCCCCAGCATTTT. Translation: CASSFSGPSNQPQHF.

J is TRBJ2-6 and V is TRBV15; the D gene is possibly TRBD1 (6 bases). Germline V lookup: CDR1 LNHNV, CDR2 YYDKDF (reference sequence). With 1 base removed from V and 3 bases from J, the gap between germline ends came to 10 bases. The CDR3 runs 16 residues. CDR3 residues: CATSRVTGFGANVLTF. CDR3 coding DNA: TGTGCCACCAGCAGAGTGACAGGCTTTGGGGCCAACGTCCTGACTTTC.

V usage is TRBV6-2 or TRBV6-3 and J usage is TRBJ2-1; 10 nucleotides align to TRBD2. J lost 7 bases, V lost 8 bases, and 17 bases had no gene match. The germline V gene has CDR1 MNHEY and CDR2 SVGEGT. This CDR3 is 17 amino acids long. CDR3 amino acids: CASSTEQLAGIVNEQFF. The CDR3 region has the DNA TGTGCCAGCTCTACGGAGCAACTAGCGGGGATCGTGAATGAGCAGTTCTTC.